These 25 T cell receptor beta chains came from one sample sequenced in a study of CD8 T cells in Susac syndrome. RNA was extracted with the RNeasy kit, and a quantity of about 0.5 to 1 ug was reverse transcribed using random hexamers. TCRdb re-called the immunoSEQ multiplex PCR reads with MiXCR, one entry per CDR3 protein. The data show 100,000 to 150,000 distinct CDR3 sequences, roughly 94% seen once. The sequenced sample consisted of CD8+ T cells from PBMCs. Receptors originate from a human donor with Susac syndrome.

The chain carries TRBV14 and TRBJ2-7; weak D call: TRBD2 (6 bases). The CDR3 runs to 18 residues. Germline V gives CDR1 SGHDN, CDR2 FVKESK. V was pared by 2 bases and J by 4 bases, with 24 bases between. The CDR3 coding sequence is TGTGCCAGCAGCCAACGCCCGCTCGGTCCCTCCGCGGGGTACGAGCAGTACTTC. It is translated as CASSQRPLGPSAGYEQYF.

The chain couples TRBV25-1 to TRBJ1-2; a possible D gene is TRBD1 (6 bases). CDR1 and CDR2 from the germline V gene are MGHDK and SYGVNS. Trimming shortened V by 10 bases and J by 6 bases, and 21 bases separated the two germline ends. This CDR3 is built from 14 residues. The CDR3 reads CATHTGTSGNGYTF. The CDR3 region has the DNA TGTGCCACACACACCGGGACAAGTGGTAATGGCTACACCTTC.

The J gene is TRBJ2-1, the V gene TRBV20-1; 13 bases line up with TRBD2. Looked up from germline, CDR1 is DFQATT and CDR2 is SNEGSKA (reference sequence). The CDR3 runs to 13 residues. The CDR3 region is CRATSGGDNEQFF. CDR3 in DNA: TGCAGAGCAACTAGCGGGGGGGACAATGAGCAGTTCTTC.

This chain links TRBV6-2 or TRBV6-3 with TRBJ1-1; D uncertain. Trimming removed 7 bases from V and 11 bases from J, with 5 bases in between. Germline assignment: CDR1 MNHEY and CDR2 SVGEGT. The CDR3 runs to 8 residues. In nucleotides, the CDR3 is TGTGCCAGCACCAGGGCTTTCTTT. Encoded protein: CASTRAFF.

The chain is built from TRBV7-9 and TRBJ1-2, with 7 nucleotides matching TRBD1. Germline V lookup: CDR1 SEHNR, CDR2 FQNEAQ (reference sequence). After removal of 1 base from V and 0 bases from J, the junction contained 5 bases not matched to a gene. The CDR3 has 16 residues. The CDR3 sequence is CASSLVGTEANYGYTF. For the CDR3, the DNA is TGTGCCAGCAGCTTAGTTGGGACAGAAGCTAACTATGGCTACACCTTC.

The J gene is TRBJ1-1, the V gene TRBV2; 10 bases agree with TRBD1. Unmatched junction bases numbered 4, after V lost 7 bases and J lost 2 bases. The germline gives CDR1 SNHLY, CDR2 FYNNEI. The CDR3 is 14 residues long. This CDR3 is CASTSTGGNTEAFF. As DNA, the CDR3 is TGTGCCAGCACCTCGACAGGGGGCAACACTGAAGCTTTCTTT.

This clonotype was picked up one time. The rearrangement uses TRBV9 and TRBJ2-4; 10 bases are shared with TRBD1. CDR1 and CDR2 from the germline V gene are SGDLS and YYNGEE. This CDR3 spans 15 amino acids. V shed 3 bases, J shed 4 bases, and the junction held 4 bases outside the gene matches. The CDR3 nucleotides read TGTGCCAGCAGCGAGGCGGGACAGGGGAAAAACATTCAGTACTTC. As protein: CASSEAGQGKNIQYF.

This chain uses TRBV7-6 with TRBJ2-1, with D unresolved. The CDR3 covers 13 residues. The ends were cut back, 4 bases at V and 7 bases at J, with 11 bases in the middle. Germline CDR1 is SGHVS and CDR2 is FNYEAQ. The CDR3 reads CASSSYVGNEQFF. DNA for the CDR3: TGTGCCAGCAGCTCATACGTAGGTAATGAGCAGTTCTTC.

The V gene is TRBV5-6, the J gene TRBJ2-7; 8 bases fit TRBD1. CDR3 length: 14 amino acids. Germline-derived CDR1 and CDR2 are SGHDT and YYEEEE. V shed 4 bases, J shed 5 bases, and the junction held 8 bases outside the gene matches. CDR3 sequence reads: CASSRRTGSHEQYF. Here the CDR3 DNA reads TGTGCCAGCAGCCGACGGACAGGGTCTCACGAGCAGTACTTC.

The chain links TRBV13 to TRBJ2-7; 9 positions agree with TRBD1. Looked up from germline, CDR1 is PRHDT and CDR2 is FYEKMQ (reference sequence). The CDR3 runs 15 residues. The trim removed 7 bases at V and 7 bases at J, leaving 14 bases unmatched. The DNA of the CDR3 is TGTGCCAGCACCCGACTGGACAGGGGAAGAGAGGAGCAGTACTTC. It is translated as CASTRLDRGREEQYF. The entire variable domain, with the rest obtained from reference TRBV13 and TRBJ2-7, is as follows: AAGVIQSPRHLIKEKRETATLKCYPIPRHDTVYWYQQGPGQDPQFLISFYEKMQSDKGSIPDRFSAQQFSDYHSELNMSSLELGDSALYFCASTRLDRGREEQYFGPGTRLTVT.

The table lists this clonotype with a count of one. The CDR3 nucleotides are TGTGCCAGCAGCGTAGGCGGCAGATCAACTAATGAAAAACTGTTTTTT. As protein: CASSVGGRSTNEKLFF. The rearrangement links TRBV9 to TRBJ1-4, with D hard to call. CDR1 is SGDLS, CDR2 YYNGEE, per germline. The V end lost 0 bases, the J end lost 0 bases, and 9 bases lay between the germline ends. This CDR3 contains 16 residues.

The V and J genes are TRBV2 and TRBJ2-7; D is perhaps TRBD2 (5 bases). Germline CDR1 is SNHLY and CDR2 is FYNNEI. This CDR3 comprises 13 residues. Deletions cut 4 bases from V and 6 bases from J, with 13 bases between. The CDR3 DNA reads TGTGCCAGCAGTGCCGGGGATAGGAGCGAGCAGTACTTC. Protein product: CASSAGDRSEQYF.

The chain links TRBV12-3 or TRBV12-4 to TRBJ2-1, with D maybe TRBD1 (5 bases). This CDR3 is 11 amino acids long. Trimming removed 7 bases at V and 8 bases at J, with 9 bases between. The CDR3 region has the DNA TGTGCCAGCACGGACATCGATGAGCAGTTCTTC. This codes for CASTDIDEQFF.

This chain connects TRBV6-5 to TRBJ1-2, with D tentatively TRBD1 (6 bases). V shed 8 bases and J shed 8 bases, with 15 bases lying between them. The CDR3 length is 12 residues. Looked up from germline, CDR1 is MNHEY and CDR2 is SVGAGI. The DNA of the CDR3 is TGTGCCAGCCAGACAGGATCTCAAGGCTACACCTTC. Protein product: CASQTGSQGYTF.

This chain uses TRBV10-3 with TRBJ1-5; the D is unclear. CDR1 and CDR2 from the germline V gene are ENHRY and SYGVKD. V was clipped by 3 bases and J by 0 bases, with 9 bases between them. This CDR3 spans 15 amino acids. CDR3 nucleotide sequence: TGTGCCATCAGTGACGAGACACCTAGCAATCAGCCCCAGCATTTT. Its translation is CAISDETPSNQPQHF.

This sequence joins TRBV10-3 and TRBJ1-5; tentative D call: TRBD1 (5 bases). Trimming stripped 6 bases from V and 7 bases from J, with 13 bases between. Germline CDR1 is ENHRY and CDR2 is SYGVKD. The CDR3 extends over 13 amino acids. This chain's CDR3 is CAIRGDLDQPQHF. The CDR3 bases are TGTGCCATCAGGGGGGACCTGGACCAGCCCCAGCATTTT.

The V gene is TRBV12-3 or TRBV12-4, the J gene TRBJ2-6; the match to TRBD1 covers 7 bases. V lost 0 bases and J lost 7; bases outside the gene matches: 6. This CDR3 has 16 amino acids. Written as DNA, the CDR3 is TGTGCCAGCAGTTTAGCGGGCGACAGGGAAGCCAACGTCCTGACTTTC. This codes for CASSLAGDREANVLTF.

The genes are TRBV12-3 or TRBV12-4 and TRBJ2-1; TRBD2 matches 9 bases. This CDR3 is built from 16 residues. Unmatched junction bases numbered 7, after V lost 3 bases and J lost 4 bases. In DNA, the CDR3 is TGTGCCAGCAGTTTCCGTGGCGGGGGGGCTTACAATGAGCAGTTCTTC. Protein product: CASSFRGGGAYNEQFF.

CDR3 DNA: TGTGCCAGCAATACCGACAGGGTGAGAGGCACTGAAGCTTTCTTT. Translating it yields CASNTDRVRGTEAFF. The chain recombines TRBV6-5 with TRBJ1-1; TRBD1 aligns across 7 bases. The V and J ends lost 7 bases and 4 bases, in that order; junction bases with no gene match: 12. The CDR3 is 15 amino acids. Germline loops: CDR1 MNHEY, CDR2 SVGAGI.

V is TRBV20-1 and J is TRBJ2-7; D ambiguous. Germline assignment: CDR1 DFQATT and CDR2 SNEGSKA (reference sequence). Trimming took 0 bases from V and 0 from J, leaving 6 bases between them. The CDR3 runs to 13 residues. The CDR3 bases are TGCAGTGCTAGAGAGTCGAGCTCCTACGAGCAGTACTTC. Protein product: CSARESSSYEQYF.

The gene calls are TRBV9 and TRBJ2-3; 7 nucleotides line up with TRBD2. CDR3 length: 15 amino acids. CDR1 is SGDLS and CDR2 is YYNGEE in the germline V gene. V trimming: 4 bases; J trimming: 0 bases; junction bases outside the gene matches: 5. The CDR3 nucleotides are TGTGCCAGCAGCTTCGGGGGGACCAGCACAGATACGCAGTATTTT. Translated, it gives CASSFGGTSTDTQYF.

This chain joins TRBV27 and TRBJ2-5; 9 nucleotides agree with TRBD2. V trimming: 10 bases; J trimming: 2 bases; junction bases outside the gene matches: 17. From germline, CDR1 is MNHEY and CDR2 SMNVEV (reference sequence). This CDR3 has 17 amino acids. The CDR3 DNA is TGTGCCACCTTCTGGGGAAGCGGGGGGCCTCGGCAAGAGACCCAGTACTTC. This encodes CATFWGSGGPRQETQYF.

The genes are TRBV11-2 and TRBJ2-7; D is perhaps TRBD2 (6 bases). This CDR3 has 15 residues. Between the trimmed V and J ends, which lost 3 bases and 0 bases, there was a span of 12 bases. Germline-derived CDR1 and CDR2 are SGHAT and FQNNGV. In DNA form, the CDR3 reads TGTGCCAGCAGCTTCGGGGCGGGGAGCTCCTACGAGCAGTACTTC. This sequence encodes CASSFGAGSSYEQYF.

V gene TRBV6-5 combines with J gene TRBJ2-7; D gene ambiguous. Germline V gives CDR1 MNHEY, CDR2 SVGAGI. The V gene lost 2 bases and the J gene lost 6 bases, with 8 bases spanning the gap. This CDR3 comprises 12 residues. DNA for the CDR3: TGTGCCAGCAGTTACAGGATGGGCGAGCAGTACTTC. Translating gives CASSYRMGEQYF.

This chain connects TRBV7-6 to TRBJ1-6; maybe TRBD1 (6 bases). The V gene's germline CDR1 is SGHVS and CDR2 FNYEAQ. This CDR3 spans 15 amino acids. Trimming left V 0 bases short and J 8 bases short, with 11 bases between. The CDR3 loop reads CASSLAFQGHSPLHF. The CDR3 DNA reads as TGTGCCAGCAGCTTAGCCTTCCAGGGGCATTCACCCCTCCACTTT.